Listed below are T cell receptor beta chains from one sample, sequenced in a study of cytomegalovirus exposure and HLA in healthy donors. Assay used: immunoSEQ multiplex PCR; TCRdb lists only in-frame clones, some missing. Here the sample spans about 110,000 clones, around 79% being singletons. The specimen sequenced was PBMCs. These receptors came from a man aged 60 to 69 in good health and CMV-seronegative. Both conserved end residues are part of each CDR3. A D gene is named only where the DNA matches it firmly. Expanded clones get a size class; other rows say once, few or many, or leave the size out.

>TRBV14|TRBJ2-3|-|TRBD2
TGTGCCAGCAGCCCCCAGCGGGGGAGCACAGATACGCAGTATTTT
CASSPQRGSTDTQYF
>TRBV13|TRBJ1-5|-|-
TGTGCCAGCAGCTTAGACCCAGATCAGCCCCAGCATTTT
CASSLDPDQPQHF
>TRBV4-3|TRBJ2-3|-|-
TGCGCCAGCAGCCAAGATTGGAGGGCAGATACGCAGTATTTT
CASSQDWRADTQYF
>TRBV5-8|TRBJ2-2|few|-
TGTGCCAGCAGCTTGTACACCACTAAGACCGGGGAGCTGTTTTTT
CASSLYTTKTGELFF
>TRBV5-1|TRBJ1-6|-|-
TGCGCCAGCAGTATGTTGCCGGGACACGAGAATAATTCACCCCTCCACTTT
CASSMLPGHENNSPLHF
>TRBV10-3|TRBJ2-5|-|-
TGTGCCATCAGTGAGTCGGGCCCAGAGACCCAGTACTTC
CAISESGPETQYF
>TRBV10-3|TRBJ1-1|once|-
TGTGCCATCACTGGACAGATGAACACTGAAGCTTTCTTT
CAITGQMNTEAFF
>TRBV11-3|TRBJ2-1|-|TRBD2
TGTGCCAGCAGCCCCGAGACTAGCGGTGACAATGAGCAGTTCTTC
CASSPETSGDNEQFF
>TRBV5-1|TRBJ1-6|once|-
TGCGCCAGCAGCTTGGACAGCTCCTATAATTCACCCCTCCACTTT
CASSLDSSYNSPLHF
>TRBV19|TRBJ2-1|-|TRBD2
TGTGCCAGTAGGACTAGCGGGGCCCTCTCCTACAATGAGCAGTTCTTC
CASRTSGALSYNEQFF
>TRBV19|TRBJ2-1|-|TRBD2
TGTGCCAGTAGTTCTCCGGGACTAGCATACAATGAGCAGTTCTTC
CASSSPGLAYNEQFF
>TRBV7-2|TRBJ2-3|-|-
TGTGCCAGCAGCTTAGAAGCGTCTAGCACAGATACGCAGTATTTT
CASSLEASSTDTQYF
>TRBV12-2|TRBJ2-7|few|-
TGTGCAAGTCGCTTATGGTGGCCACAGGGCCTCTCCTACGAGCAGTACTTC
CASRLWWPQGLSYEQYF
>TRBV2|TRBJ2-3|-|-
TGTGCCAGCAGGCCGGGACTTCTCGGAGATACGCAGTATTTT
CASRPGLLGDTQYF
>TRBV28|TRBJ1-2|-|-
TGTGCCAGCAGCCCCTCCGCGCTTAACTATGGCTACACCTTC
CASSPSALNYGYTF
>TRBV15|TRBJ2-5|-|-
TGTGCCACCAGTCGGTCCGAAGAGACCCAGTACTTC
CATSRSEETQYF
>TRBV2|TRBJ2-3|-|TRBD1
TGTGCCAGCAGGGACGGGACAGGGGGTCCAGATACGCAGTATTTT
CASRDGTGGPDTQYF
>TRBV28|TRBJ1-3|-|-
TGTGCCAGCAGTTTACAGGGACAACGACAAGGAAACACCATATATTTT
CASSLQGQRQGNTIYF
>TRBV7-2|TRBJ2-5|-|-
TGTGCCAGCAGCTTAGTCTGGCAGGGTGGGACCCAGTACTTC
CASSLVWQGGTQYF
>TRBV4-3|TRBJ2-3|few|-
TGCGCCAGCAGCCAAGACCGACTTCCAGATACGCAGTATTTT
CASSQDRLPDTQYF
>TRBV10-3|TRBJ2-7|-|-
TGTGCCATCAGTGAGTCGATACCGGGACAGAGCGGGTACGAGCAGTACTTC
CAISESIPGQSGYEQYF
>TRBV5-1|TRBJ1-2|-|-
TGCGCCAGCAGCTTTGACGGAGAAAGCTACACCTTC
CASSFDGESYTF
>TRBV4-2|TRBJ2-3|-|-
TGTGCCAGCAGCCAAGATCTAGTCACAGATACGCAGTATTTT
CASSQDLVTDTQYF
>TRBV5-1|TRBJ1-4|-|-
TGCGCCAGCAGCTTGACAGTTGCAACTAATGAAAAACTGTTTTTT
CASSLTVATNEKLFF
>TRBV4-3|TRBJ2-5|-|TRBD2
TGCGCCAGCAGCCAAGCTCGGTTTGGTAGCGGGGGACAAGAGACCCAGTACTTC
CASSQARFGSGGQETQYF
>TRBV19|TRBJ2-1|-|-
TGTGCCAGTAGTATAGGACAGGGACTCAATGAGCAGTTCTTC
CASSIGQGLNEQFF
>TRBV19|TRBJ1-2|-|TRBD1
TGTGCCACCAGTCGGGACAGCAGATATGGCTACACCTTC
CATSRDSRYGYTF
>TRBV4-2|TRBJ1-4|-|-
TGTGCCAGCAGCCTGGGATCGGGCGGGGCGAGAACTAATGAAAAACTGTTTTTT
CASSLGSGGARTNEKLFF
>TRBV19|TRBJ2-3|-|TRBD2
TGTGCCAGTAGCTGGTCGAGCGGGGGGGTCACAGATACGCAGTATTTT
CASSWSSGGVTDTQYF
>TRBV5-1|TRBJ1-6|-|-
TGCGCCAGCAGCTCCGGGTCAGCTGATTCACCCCTCCACTTT
CASSSGSADSPLHF
>TRBV28|TRBJ1-5|-|-
TGTGCCAGCATCGAGGGGGGGGGAGTGGGGTATCAGCCCCAGCATTTT
CASIEGGGVGYQPQHF
>TRBV15|TRBJ1-6|once|TRBD1
TGTGCCACCAGAGTTAAGACAGGGATAAATTCACCCCTCCACTTT
CATRVKTGINSPLHF
>TRBV7-9|TRBJ2-3|-|TRBD2
TGTGCCAGCAGCGCGACTAGCGGGGAGGATACGCAGTATTTT
CASSATSGEDTQYF
>TRBV7-3|TRBJ1-1|once|-
TGTGCCAGCAGCTTAGGGGAGCCGGGGAACGAAGCTTTCTTT
CASSLGEPGNEAFF
>TRBV5-1|TRBJ2-3|few|-
TGCGCCAGCAGCTTGTCCCAACAGGTGCAGTATTTT
CASSLSQQVQYF
>TRBV9|TRBJ1-1|-|-
TGTGCCAGCAGCGTGGACAGTAACACTGAAGCTTTCTTT
CASSVDSNTEAFF
>TRBV6-6|TRBJ2-1|-|TRBD1
TGTGCCAGCAGAGGCCAGGGGGCAGGGGGCTGGGAGCAGTTCTTC
CASRGQGAGGWEQFF
>TRBV27|TRBJ2-3|-|TRBD2
TGTGCCAGCATCTTAGGGGCGGGGGGGTTTATCACAGATACGCAGTATTTT
CASILGAGGFITDTQYF
>TRBV5-1|TRBJ2-6|few|-
TGCGCCAGCAGCGTGACAGGGACTCCTGGGGCCAACGTCCTGACTTTC
CASSVTGTPGANVLTF
>TRBV18|TRBJ1-6|-|TRBD1
TGTGCCAGCTCACCGGGACAGGCGGACCTTTCACCCCTCCACTTT
CASSPGQADLSPLHF
>TRBV30|TRBJ1-1|-|-
TGTGCCTGGACGGAGGGATCGGACACTCACACTGAAGTTTTCTTT
CAWTEGSDTHTEVFF
>TRBV2|TRBJ1-2|few|TRBD1
TGTGCCAGCAACGACAGGCGACAGGGCCACGGCTACACCTTC
CASNDRRQGHGYTF
>TRBV4-1|TRBJ2-3|-|-
TGCGCCAGCAGCCTCCAGGGTTTGGGGACAGATACGCAGTATTTT
CASSLQGLGTDTQYF
>TRBV9|TRBJ1-4|-|-
TGTGCCAGCAGCGTAGCTTCCATAGGGGGTGAAAAACTGTTTTTT
CASSVASIGGEKLFF
>TRBV6-5|TRBJ1-6|-|TRBD1
TGTGCCAGCAGTACTTACAGGGGGAACTCACCCCTCCACTTT
CASSTYRGNSPLHF
>TRBV18|TRBJ2-1|-|TRBD1
TGTGCCAGCTCACCCCCCAACTGGAGACAGGGGGATAATGAGCAGTTCTTC
CASSPPNWRQGDNEQFF
>TRBV28|TRBJ1-2|-|-
TGTGCCAGCAGATACCCTGGAGGTATCTATGGCTACACCTTC
CASRYPGGIYGYTF